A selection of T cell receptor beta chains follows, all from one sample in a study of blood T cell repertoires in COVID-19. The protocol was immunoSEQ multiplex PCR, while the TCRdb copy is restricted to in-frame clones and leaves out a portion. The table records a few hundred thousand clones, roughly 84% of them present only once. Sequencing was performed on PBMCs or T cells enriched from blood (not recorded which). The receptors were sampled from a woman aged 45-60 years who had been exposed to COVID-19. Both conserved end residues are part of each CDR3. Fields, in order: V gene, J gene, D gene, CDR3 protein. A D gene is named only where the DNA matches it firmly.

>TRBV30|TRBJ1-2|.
CAWSVGAGYGYTF
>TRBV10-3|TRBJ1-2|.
CAISTGSHNYGYTF
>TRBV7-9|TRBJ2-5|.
CASSLTPETQYF
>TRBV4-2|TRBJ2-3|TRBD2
CASSQEGSSGGADTQYF
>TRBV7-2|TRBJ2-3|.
CASSQGRASTDTQYF
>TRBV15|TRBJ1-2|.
CATSRDSGGGYTF
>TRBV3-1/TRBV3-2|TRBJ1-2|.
CASSPTKQGINGYTF
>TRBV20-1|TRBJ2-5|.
CSAPRETQYF
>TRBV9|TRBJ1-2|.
CASSLDGIYGYTF
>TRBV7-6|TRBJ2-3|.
CASSFYPSAWRDTQYF
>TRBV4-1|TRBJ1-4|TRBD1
CASNQDGTGDEKLFF
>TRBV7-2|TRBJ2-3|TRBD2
CASSLNPTGLASHTQYF
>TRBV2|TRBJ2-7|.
CASSEGHGPYEQYF
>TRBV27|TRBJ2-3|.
CASSPAQGADTQYF
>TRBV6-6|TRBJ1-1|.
CASSYSQGGAFF
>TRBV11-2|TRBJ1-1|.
CASSLGQPNTEAFF
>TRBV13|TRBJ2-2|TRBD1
CASSSTYRQGTGELFF
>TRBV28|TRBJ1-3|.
CASSIPSRFGNTIYF